The 28 T cell receptor beta chains in this list originate from one sample, sequenced in a study of cytomegalovirus exposure and HLA in healthy donors. Measured with immunoSEQ multiplex PCR; TCRdb has only the in-frame clones, and not every one. The repertoire holds 100,000 to 120,000 clones, with roughly nine tenths as singletons. Sample: PBMCs. These receptors came from a woman aged 18-35 years in good health and CMV-seronegative.

The chain has TRBV5-1 and TRBJ2-7; 7 nucleotides align to TRBD1. The CDR3 sequence is 14 residues long. J was trimmed by 0 bases and V by 6 bases; bases with no gene match: 6. Germline CDR1 reads SGHRS; CDR2 reads YFSETQ. The CDR3 coding sequence is TGCGCCAGCACCCCGACAGGGTCCTCCTACGAGCAGTACTTC. This translates into CASTPTGSSYEQYF.

This clone was seen a few times. This rearrangement joins TRBV6-4 to TRBJ1-2, with TRBD1 matching 7 bases. Germline V gives CDR1 MRHNA, CDR2 SNTAGT. The CDR3 totals 16 residues. Trimming at V came to 0 bases and at J to 2 bases, leaving 6 bases not matched to a gene. The CDR3 coding sequence is TGTGCCAGCAGTGACTCGTGGGGACAGAGAAACTATGGCTACACCTTC. It translates to CASSDSWGQRNYGYTF.

The rearrangement joins TRBV28 to TRBJ1-2; D is perhaps TRBD1 (5 bases). V was pared by 7 bases and J by 6 bases, with 15 bases between. Germline V CDR1 and CDR2: MDHEN, SYDVKM. The CDR3 runs to 13 residues. In nucleotides, the CDR3 is TGTGCCAGCACGGGCAGGGAACTTCATGGCTACACCTTC. The encoded protein is CASTGRELHGYTF.

This chain links TRBV27 with TRBJ1-1; TRBD1 might be the D (6 bases). V lost 6 bases and J 0 bases, leaving 11 bases between the germline ends. Germline loops: CDR1 MNHEY, CDR2 SMNVEV (reference sequence). The CDR3 contains 14 residues. The CDR3 bases are TGTGCCAGCAGCCCGGGGACATTGAACACTGAAGCTTTCTTT. The encoded protein is CASSPGTLNTEAFF.

The CDR3, as DNA: TGTGCCAGCAGTTGGACAGGGGCACAAGAGACCCAGTACTTC. This codes for CASSWTGAQETQYF. The genes are TRBV25-1 and TRBJ2-5; 9 positions agree with TRBD1. The CDR3 spans 14 residues. From germline, CDR1 is MGHDK and CDR2 SYGVNS. Germline trimming cut 5 bases from V and 2 bases from J; bases unmatched to any gene: 3.

V usage is TRBV6-4 and J usage is TRBJ2-1; 14 bases are shared with TRBD2. The CDR3 has 14 amino acids. The junction had 0 bases not matched to a gene; V was cut back by 2 bases and J by 9 bases. The V gene's germline CDR1 is MRHNA and CDR2 SNTAGT. The chain's CDR3 is CASSDGTSGSEQFF. The CDR3 bases are TGTGCCAGCAGTGACGGGACTAGCGGGAGTGAGCAGTTCTTC.

The CDR3 sequence: CASRDSSSLGYTF. The CDR3 DNA follows: TGTGCCAGCCGAGACAGTTCTTCACTTGGCTACACCTTC. The chain joins TRBV28 to TRBJ1-2, with D perhaps TRBD1 (5 bases). The CDR3 sequence is 13 residues long. V lost 8 bases, J lost 7 bases, and 17 bases lay in between. Germline CDR1 and CDR2: MDHEN and SYDVKM.

The chain couples TRBV27 to TRBJ1-2; 8 bases fit TRBD1. Germline CDR1 is MNHEY and CDR2 is SMNVEV (reference sequence). V lost 4 bases and J lost 2; bases outside the gene matches: 6. The length of the CDR3 is 15 residues. The CDR3 DNA is TGTGCCAGCAGTTCCCTGGGACAGGCGAACTATGGCTACACCTTC. This translates into CASSSLGQANYGYTF.

This chain connects TRBV20-1 to TRBJ1-2; D gene unclear. Trimming took 5 bases from V and 5 from J, leaving 9 bases between them. In germline, CDR1 is DFQATT, CDR2 SNEGSKA (reference sequence). The CDR3 has 11 residues. CDR3 nucleotide sequence: TGCAGTGCTCTTAGCCCATATGGCTACACCTTC. Encoded protein: CSALSPYGYTF.

The rearrangement uses TRBV6-5 and TRBJ2-2; D may be TRBD2 (6 bases). The CDR3 spans 15 residues. Germline CDR1 reads MNHEY; CDR2 reads SVGAGI. The V gene lost 10 bases and the J gene lost 5 bases, with 20 bases spanning the gap. The CDR3 loop is CATSLVSGGTGELFF. For the CDR3, the DNA is TGTGCCACCTCCCTAGTGAGTGGAGGGACCGGGGAGCTGTTTTTT.

V gene TRBV30 combines with J gene TRBJ2-3; 11 nucleotides line up with TRBD2. This CDR3 has 17 residues. V gave up 0 bases and J gave up 0 bases; unmatched junction bases: 5. The germline V gene encodes CDR1 GTSNPN and CDR2 SVGIG (reference sequence). In DNA, the CDR3 is TGTGCCTGGAGTGTACAAAGGACTAGCGGGAGCACAGATACGCAGTATTTT. Translating gives CAWSVQRTSGSTDTQYF.

The gene calls are TRBV7-9 and TRBJ2-5, with 8 bases aligning to TRBD2. V gave up 1 base and J gave up 0 bases; unmatched junction bases: 7. Germline assignment: CDR1 SEHNR and CDR2 FQNEAQ (reference sequence). The CDR3 is made up of 17 amino acids. The CDR3, as DNA: TGTGCCAGCAGCTTAGTTGCGGGGGGCACCGACCAAGAGACCCAGTACTTC. Translation: CASSLVAGGTDQETQYF.

The J gene is TRBJ2-1, the V gene TRBV5-5, with TRBD1 matching over 8 bases. The J segment lost 3 bases and the V segment lost 4 bases, leaving 6 bases of the junction unmatched. Germline V gene lookup returns CDR1 SGHKS and CDR2 YYEKEE (reference sequence). The CDR3 length is 15 residues. The CDR3 nucleotides are TGTGCCAGCAGCCCTGGACAGGGCAACTACAATGAGCAGTTCTTC. Translated, it gives CASSPGQGNYNEQFF.

This chain joins TRBV19 and TRBJ1-4; D may be TRBD1 (5 bases). The CDR3 is 14 amino acids. V was clipped by 2 bases and J by 5 bases, with 9 bases between them. Germline loops: CDR1 LNHDA, CDR2 SQIVND (reference sequence). The DNA for the CDR3 is TGTGCCAGTAGTATATCGGGGGGGAATGAAAAACTGTTTTTT. Its translation: CASSISGGNEKLFF.

The chain has TRBV4-1 and TRBJ1-2, with 9 nucleotides matching TRBD1. V lost 8 bases and J lost 6; bases outside the gene matches: 19. This CDR3 has 17 residues. Germline V gene sequence: CDR1 MGHRA, CDR2 YSYEKL. The CDR3 nucleotides read TGCGCCAGCCGAAGCGTGGGACAGGGCCCAGGATCCCATGGCTACACCTTC. As protein: CASRSVGQGPGSHGYTF.

This clone has a single count. This chain uses TRBV6-5 with TRBJ2-3; 7 bases are shared with TRBD1. Germline trimming cut 2 bases from V and 3 bases from J; bases unmatched to any gene: 8. Germline CDR1 is MNHEY and CDR2 is SVGAGI. The CDR3 runs 16 residues. The CDR3 sequence is CASSYPTGEITDTQYF. CDR3 coding DNA: TGTGCCAGCAGTTACCCTACAGGGGAAATAACAGATACGCAGTATTTT.

The chain recombines TRBV25-1 with TRBJ1-1, with D tentatively TRBD1 (6 bases). The CDR3 runs 12 residues. Germline CDR1 and CDR2: MGHDK and SYGVNS. The V gene lost 8 bases and the J gene lost 1 base, with 8 bases spanning the gap. CDR3 loop: CASLGGNTEAFF. The CDR3, as DNA: TGTGCCAGCTTAGGGGGGAACACTGAAGCTTTCTTT.

The chain has TRBV7-8 and TRBJ1-2; 8 nucleotides match TRBD1. The V and J ends lost 1 base and 2 bases, in that order; junction bases with no gene match: 0. Germline V gene lookup returns CDR1 SGHVS and CDR2 FQNEAQ. The length of the CDR3 is 14 residues. The CDR3 DNA reads as TGTGCCAGCAGCTTAGGGACAGGGAACTATGGCTACACCTTC. It specifies CASSLGTGNYGYTF.

This sequence joins TRBV6-5 and TRBJ2-2, with a weak D call TRBD2 (6 bases). The CDR3 is made up of 13 amino acids. V lost 6 bases to trimming and J lost 1 base, with 6 bases between them. Germline V gene sequence: CDR1 MNHEY, CDR2 SVGAGI. DNA for the CDR3: TGTGCCAGCAGGGGACTGAACACCGGGGAGCTGTTTTTT. Protein product: CASRGLNTGELFF.

The CDR3 DNA follows: TGTGCCAGCACGGACAGGGGGCTAAACTACGAGCAGTACTTC. Translated: CASTDRGLNYEQYF. This chain uses TRBV28 with TRBJ2-7, with 11 bases matching TRBD1. The CDR3 runs 14 residues. The J segment lost 3 bases and the V segment lost 7 bases, leaving 5 bases of the junction unmatched. Germline CDR1 reads MDHEN; CDR2 reads SYDVKM.

The chain is built from TRBV4-3 and TRBJ1-1; TRBD1 aligns across 8 bases. This CDR3 is 14 amino acids long. Germline CDR1 reads LGHNA; CDR2 reads YSLEER. Trimming at V came to 4 bases and at J to 4 bases, leaving 5 bases not matched to a gene. The CDR3 here is CASSLSGGITEAFF. The CDR3 DNA sequence: TGCGCCAGCAGCCTTTCAGGGGGCATCACTGAAGCTTTCTTT.

This chain connects TRBV9 to TRBJ1-2; D is uncertain. The germline V gene has CDR1 SGDLS and CDR2 YYNGEE. V was pared by 4 bases and J by 5 bases, with 15 bases between. This CDR3 region has 14 residues. CDR3 bases: TGTGCCAGCAGCCTAGAAGGCATGACTTATGGCTACACCTTC. Translating gives CASSLEGMTYGYTF.

The rearrangement uses TRBV4-3 and TRBJ2-7; D is ambiguous. V lost 1 base, J lost 5 bases, and 12 bases lay in between. The germline V gene encodes CDR1 LGHNA and CDR2 YSLEER. This CDR3 has 14 residues. Written as DNA, the CDR3 is TGCGCCAGCAGCCAAGCCTACCACGAGGACGAGCAGTACTTC. Translated: CASSQAYHEDEQYF.

This clone was counted many times. The chain joins TRBV6-1 to TRBJ1-3; D unclear. CDR1 is MNHNS and CDR2 is SASEGT in the germline V gene. The CDR3 runs to 16 residues. The germline V and J ends were trimmed by 4 bases and 0 bases, with 13 bases remaining between them. The CDR3 region has the DNA TGTGCCAGCAGTGTGATCCCGGAGACCTCTGGAAACACCATATATTTT. Its translation is CASSVIPETSGNTIYF.

The gene calls are TRBV27 and TRBJ2-3; maybe TRBD1 (5 bases). The germline V gene has CDR1 MNHEY and CDR2 SMNVEV (reference sequence). Between the trimmed V and J ends, which lost 2 bases and 0 bases, there was a span of 9 bases. The CDR3 has 15 amino acids. The CDR3 bases are TGTGCCAGCAGTTTAGGGGCCCTTAGCACAGATACGCAGTATTTT. Residues: CASSLGALSTDTQYF.

The chain couples TRBV29-1 to TRBJ2-7; a weak D match, TRBD2 (6 bases). V lost 7 bases and J 5 bases, leaving 12 bases between the germline ends. Germline lookup yields CDR1 SQVTM and CDR2 ANQGSEA. The CDR3 runs to 11 residues. The DNA of the CDR3 is TGCAGCGCCGGGAGAGGGAACGAGCAGTACTTC. Translation: CSAGRGNEQYF.

The V and J genes are TRBV30 and TRBJ1-5; TRBD1 agrees at 7 bases. CDR3 length equals 15 residues. Germline V lookup: CDR1 GTSNPN, CDR2 SVGIG (reference sequence). After removal of 2 bases from V and 5 bases from J, the junction contained 9 bases not matched to a gene. The CDR3 coding sequence is TGTGCCTGGAGTTTAAACAGGGGCCTCGATCAGCCCCAGCATTTT. This gives the protein CAWSLNRGLDQPQHF.

This clone occurred a few times. The rearrangement links TRBV5-1 to TRBJ2-7, with 10 bases that match TRBD1. The trim removed 1 base at V and 3 bases at J, leaving 1 base unmatched. This CDR3 spans 14 amino acids. Germline V gene data show CDR1 as SGHRS and CDR2 as YFSETQ. The chain's CDR3 is CASSLRTGGYEQYF. DNA for the CDR3: TGCGCCAGCAGCTTGAGGACAGGGGGCTACGAGCAGTACTTC.